These T cell receptor beta chains were read from a single sample in a study of cytomegalovirus exposure and HLA in healthy donors. Data came from immunoSEQ multiplex PCR; TCRdb stores just in-frame clones and leaves some out. The repertoire holds approximately 100,000 clones, with about 80% as singletons. Sequencing input: PBMCs. Receptor source: a young man in good health and CMV-seropositive. The CDR3 runs from the conserved cysteine through the conserved F or W. A D gene is named only where the DNA matches it firmly. Clone size is not always given. Where it is, it says once, few, many or a class for expanded clones.

-,TRBJ1-5,TRBV7-9,-,TGTGCCAGCAGCTATAACAATCAGCCCCAGCATTTT,CASSYNNQPQHF
-,TRBJ1-5,TRBV2,-,TGTGCCAGCGGACTAGACAGGTTCAATCAGCCCCAGCATTTT,CASGLDRFNQPQHF
TRBD1,TRBJ1-3,TRBV28,-,TGTGCCAGCAGTTCCGGACAGGGGAGAACGACCATATATTTT,CASSSGQGRTTIYF
-,TRBJ1-2,TRBV5-6,-,TGTGCCAGCAGCTTGTGGGGCACGTATGGCTACACCTTC,CASSLWGTYGYTF
TRBD2,TRBJ2-5,TRBV28,-,TGTGCCAGCAGCCCAAGACTAGCGGGGGTCCAAGAGACCCAGTACTTC,CASSPRLAGVQETQYF
-,TRBJ1-1,TRBV2,-,TGTGCCAGCAGTGGACCGGGTCGAAAGGAAGCTTTCTTT,CASSGPGRKEAFF
-,TRBJ1-5,TRBV28,-,TGTGCCAGCAGTTTCGACATTCTCAGCAATCAGCCCCAGCATTTT,CASSFDILSNQPQHF
-,TRBJ2-7,TRBV27,-,TGTGCCAGCAGATTCAGATACGAGCAGTACTTC,CASRFRYEQYF
TRBD1,TRBJ1-6,TRBV4-1,few,TGCGCCAGCAGCCAACTGGGACAGGGGGCACCTAATTCACCCCTCCACTTT,CASSQLGQGAPNSPLHF
-,TRBJ2-5,TRBV5-1,-,TGCGCCAGCAGCTCCGGGCCTGCGGGGGAGACCCAGTACTTC,CASSSGPAGETQYF
TRBD1,TRBJ2-2,TRBV5-8,-,TGTGCCAGCAGCTACCCGACAGGGGGCTTTAACACCGGGGAGCTGTTTTTT,CASSYPTGGFNTGELFF
-,TRBJ1-1,TRBV30,-,TGTGCCTGGAGCTTAGGGACACTCACTGAAGCTTTCTTT,CAWSLGTLTEAFF
TRBD2,TRBJ2-2,TRBV19,-,TGTGCCAGTACCCAGGCGCGGGGGGGCCCAACCGGGGAGCTGTTTTTT,CASTQARGGPTGELFF
-,TRBJ2-7,TRBV28,-,TGTGCCAGCAGTTTGCACAGGGCCTACGAGCAGTACTTC,CASSLHRAYEQYF
-,TRBJ2-7,TRBV4-1,-,TGCGCCAGCAGCGGCGACCCAGCGACGTTGTCAGGGTTGTTTGGATACGAGCAGTACTTC,CASSGDPATLSGLFGYEQYF
-,TRBJ2-6,TRBV28,-,TGTGCCAGCAGATTCCAGGGTGCTGGGGCCAACGTCCTGACTTTC,CASRFQGAGANVLTF
TRBD1,TRBJ1-5,TRBV27,-,TGTGCCAGCAGTATCCAGGGGGTAGGCAATCAGCCCCAGCATTTT,CASSIQGVGNQPQHF
TRBD1,TRBJ1-6,TRBV5-1,-,TGCGCCAGCAGCTCCGATGGACAGGGGAATTCACCCCTCCACTTT,CASSSDGQGNSPLHF
-,TRBJ1-1,TRBV30,-,TGTGCCTGGAGTGGACGGAGAGATACTGAAGCTTTCTTT,CAWSGRRDTEAFF
TRBD1,TRBJ1-5,TRBV28,-,TGTGCCAGCAGCCTGACAGGGGTGGTGCAGCCCCAGCATTTT,CASSLTGVVQPQHF
-,TRBJ2-5,TRBV27,-,TGTGCCAGCAGTTCCAAAATGACAGGACGAGAGACCCAGTACTTC,CASSSKMTGRETQYF
-,TRBJ1-2,TRBV6-1,-,TGTGCCAGCAGTAGAGGGGGGGATGGCTACACCTTC,CASSRGGDGYTF
TRBD1,TRBJ1-5,TRBV2,-,TGTGCCAGCCGGGACAGGGAGGGGTTCAATCAGCCCCAGCATTTT,CASRDREGFNQPQHF
-,TRBJ2-3,TRBV28,-,TGTGCCAGCAGTACCCCGACAGCAGCAAGGACAGATACGCAGTATTTT,CASSTPTAARTDTQYF
-,TRBJ1-5,TRBV6-1,few,TGTGCCAGCAGTGAAGCCGCGGGGGCTGGCAATCAGCCCCAGCATTTT,CASSEAAGAGNQPQHF
-,TRBJ1-1,TRBV11-2,-,TGTGCCAGCAGCTTATGGGGAGAGGCTAACACTGAAGCTTTCTTT,CASSLWGEANTEAFF
TRBD1,TRBJ1-3,TRBV27,-,TGTGCCAGCAGTTCCCGGACAGGGCGCTCTGGAAACACCATATATTTT,CASSSRTGRSGNTIYF
TRBD1,TRBJ1-1,TRBV30,-,TGTGCCTGGGGAACAGGGGGCGCTGACATGAACACTGAAGCTTTCTTT,CAWGTGGADMNTEAFF
-,TRBJ1-3,TRBV5-1,-,TGCGCCAGCGCAACAGGGTCTGGAAACACCATATATTTT,CASATGSGNTIYF
-,TRBJ1-2,TRBV27,-,TGTGCCAGCACCACGCTACGGGATGGCAGGCCTTATGGCTACACCTTC,CASTTLRDGRPYGYTF
TRBD2,TRBJ2-5,TRBV5-5,-,TGTGCCAGCACACTGTTTAGCGGGGGGGCCGAGACCCAGTACTTC,CASTLFSGGAETQYF